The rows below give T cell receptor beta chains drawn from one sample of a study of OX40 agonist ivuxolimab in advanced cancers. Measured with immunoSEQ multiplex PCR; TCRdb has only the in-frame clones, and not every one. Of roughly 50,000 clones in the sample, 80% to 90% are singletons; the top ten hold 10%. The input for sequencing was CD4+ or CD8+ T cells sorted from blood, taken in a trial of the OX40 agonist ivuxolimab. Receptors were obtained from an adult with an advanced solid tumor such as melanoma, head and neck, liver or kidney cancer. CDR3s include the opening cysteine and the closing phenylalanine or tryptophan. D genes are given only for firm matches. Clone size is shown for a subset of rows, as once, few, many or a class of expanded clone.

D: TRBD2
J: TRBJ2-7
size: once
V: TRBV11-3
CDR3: CASSYTSGRVGPYEQYF
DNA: TGTGCCAGCAGCTACACTAGCGGGAGGGTGGGTCCCTACGAGCAGTACTTC

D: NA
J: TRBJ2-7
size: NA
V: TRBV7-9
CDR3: CASSEAGGQTPYEQYF
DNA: TGTGCCAGCAGCGAAGCCGGCGGACAGACCCCCTACGAGCAGTACTTC

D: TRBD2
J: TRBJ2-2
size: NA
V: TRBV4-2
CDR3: CASSQDERETGELFF
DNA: TGTGCCAGCAGCCAAGATGAGCGGGAGACCGGGGAGCTGTTTTTT

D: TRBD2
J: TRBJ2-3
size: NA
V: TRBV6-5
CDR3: CASRALPGGLDTQYF
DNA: TGTGCCAGCAGGGCCCTGCCGGGAGGTTTGGATACGCAGTATTTT

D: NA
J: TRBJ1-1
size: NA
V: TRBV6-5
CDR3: CASSYRGSTEAFF
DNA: TGTGCCAGCAGTTACAGAGGGTCCACTGAAGCTTTCTTT

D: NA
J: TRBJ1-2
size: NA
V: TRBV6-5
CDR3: CASTQGGAYGYTF
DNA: TGTGCCAGCACTCAGGGTGGTGCCTATGGCTACACCTTC

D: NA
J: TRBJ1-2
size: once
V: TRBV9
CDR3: CASSADGNYGYTF
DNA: TGTGCCAGCAGCGCGGACGGGAACTATGGCTACACCTTC

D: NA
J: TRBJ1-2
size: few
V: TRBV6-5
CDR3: CASSSPGRSYGYTF
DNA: TGTGCCAGCAGTTCCCCCGGGAGGTCCTATGGCTACACCTTC

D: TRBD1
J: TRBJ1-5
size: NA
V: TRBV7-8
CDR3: CASSMTGGSQPQHF
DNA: TGTGCCAGCAGCATGACAGGGGGCTCTCAGCCCCAGCATTTT

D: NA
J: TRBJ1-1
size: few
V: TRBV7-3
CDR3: CASSPTPLRASGTEAFF
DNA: TGTGCCAGCAGCCCGACCCCCCTCAGGGCTTCGGGCACTGAAGCTTTCTTT

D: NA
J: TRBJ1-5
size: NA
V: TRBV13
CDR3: CASSLEVWVGGSSNQPQHF
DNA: TGTGCCAGCAGCTTAGAAGTGTGGGTCGGGGGCTCTAGCAATCAGCCCCAGCATTTT

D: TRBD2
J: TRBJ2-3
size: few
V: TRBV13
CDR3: CASSFRLAGVDTQYF
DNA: TGTGCCAGCAGCTTCCGACTAGCGGGGGTGGATACGCAGTATTTT

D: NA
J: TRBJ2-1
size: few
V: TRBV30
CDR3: CAWKWSYNPSYNEQFF
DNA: TGTGCCTGGAAATGGTCCTACAACCCCTCCTACAATGAGCAGTTCTTC

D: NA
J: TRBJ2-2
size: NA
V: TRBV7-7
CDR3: CASSLAPLSGELFF
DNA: TGTGCCAGCAGCTTAGCCCCTCTTTCCGGGGAGCTGTTTTTT

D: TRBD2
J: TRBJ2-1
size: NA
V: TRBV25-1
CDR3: CASRGLAETNEQFF
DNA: TGTGCCAGCAGAGGACTAGCCGAAACCAATGAGCAGTTCTTC

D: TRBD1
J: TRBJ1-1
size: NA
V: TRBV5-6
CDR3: CASSAPGTEGPNTEAFF
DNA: TGTGCCAGCAGCGCGCCAGGGACAGAGGGGCCGAACACTGAAGCTTTCTTT

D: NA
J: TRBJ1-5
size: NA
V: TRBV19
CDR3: CASSILQYSNQPQHF
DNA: TGTGCCAGTAGTATCCTCCAGTATAGCAATCAGCCCCAGCATTTT